These 4 T cell receptor beta chains were sequenced from one sample in a study of shared clonotypes between healthy human individuals. The protocol was immunoSEQ multiplex PCR, while the TCRdb copy is restricted to in-frame clones and leaves out a portion. The table has some 2.1 million clones, over 85% seen once; the top ten hold approximately 1.7%. Positively selected for CCR7, the CD45RO-negative cells used as naive CD8 cells excluded terminally differentiated effector memory CD45RA+ cells. The sample taken for sequencing was naive CD8+ T cells from PBMCs. These receptors originate from a man aged 18-30 years in good health. Some clones in this sample may be carry-over from other donors' samples.

V is TRBV5-4 and J is TRBJ2-7; D is possibly TRBD2 (6 bases). The CDR3 is made up of 18 amino acids. Germline CDR1 and CDR2: SGHNT and YYREEE (reference sequence). Trimming removed 3 bases from V and 2 bases from J, with 24 bases in between. The CDR3, as DNA: TGTGCCAGCAGCTATCGGGAGAACTGGGGGTCCCCTCCCTACGAGCAGTACTTC. Residues: CASSYRENWGSPPYEQYF.

The chain recombines TRBV5-1 with TRBJ2-7; 9 nucleotides line up with TRBD1. Germline CDR1 is SGHRS and CDR2 is YFSETQ. This CDR3 spans 14 amino acids. The trim removed 4 bases at V and 6 bases at J, leaving 8 bases unmatched. CDR3 coding DNA: TGCGCCAGCAGCGGACCGGGACAGGGTCCCGAGCAGTACTTC. It encodes CASSGPGQGPEQYF. The full variable domain, with the rest looked up from reference TRBV5-1 and TRBJ2-7, is KAGVTQTPRYLIKTRGQQVTLSCSPISGHRSVSWYQQTPGQGLQFLFEYFSETQRNKGNFPGRFSGRQFSNSRSEMNVSTLELGDSALYLCASSGPGQGPEQYFGPGTRLTVT.

The chain couples TRBV28 to TRBJ2-7; D remains unclear. Per germline, CDR1 MDHEN and CDR2 SYDVKM. The V gene lost 0 bases and the J gene lost 0 bases, with 9 bases spanning the gap. This CDR3 region has 15 residues. The CDR3 sequence: CASSLWNSSSYEQYF. The CDR3 nucleotides are TGTGCCAGCAGTTTATGGAATAGCTCCTCCTACGAGCAGTACTTC.

The CDR3 loop reads CASSEAGEYQPQHF. The CDR3 nucleotides are TGTGCCAGCAGTGAAGCCGGAGAGTATCAGCCCCAGCATTTT. The V gene is TRBV2, the J gene TRBJ1-5; D is unresolved. This CDR3 contains 14 residues. The germline V and J ends were trimmed by 0 bases and 5 bases, with 8 bases remaining between them. Germline lookup yields CDR1 SNHLY and CDR2 FYNNEI.